This passage covers 19 T cell receptor beta chains from one sample sequenced in a study of T cells after somatic rescue of genetic block. Method: immunoSEQ multiplex PCR; TCRdb's copy keeps in-frame clones and lacks some. The table records around 52,000 clones, 96% of them present only once. The source material was peripheral blood mononuclear cells (PBMCs). The receptors were gathered from a child in the first two years of life.

V gene TRBV6-1 combines with J gene TRBJ1-4; a possible D gene is TRBD1 (6 bases). The CDR3 is 14 residues long. Germline CDR1 reads MNHNS; CDR2 reads SASEGT. Trimming stripped 6 bases from V and 3 bases from J, with 11 bases between. Written as DNA, the CDR3 is TGTGCCAGCAGGGGGGGGCGGTCTAATGAAAAACTGTTTTTT. It yields the protein CASRGGRSNEKLFF.

The chain has TRBV28 and TRBJ2-1, with D possibly TRBD1 on 6 matching bases. The CDR3 extends over 15 amino acids. CDR1 is MDHEN, CDR2 SYDVKM, per germline. V was cut by 7 bases and J by 7 bases, with 20 bases left in between. The CDR3 protein is CASTVGPGVGNEQFF. CDR3 nucleotides: TGTGCCAGCACCGTCGGACCAGGGGTCGGGAATGAGCAGTTCTTC.

The gene calls are TRBV28 and TRBJ1-1; a weak D match, TRBD1 (6 bases). The V gene's germline CDR1 is MDHEN and CDR2 SYDVKM. CDR3 size: 15 residues. Trimming took 3 bases from V and 5 from J, leaving 16 bases between them. CDR3 DNA: TGTGCCAGCAGTTTGGGAGACAGGCTGGGAACTGAAGCTTTCTTT. Encoded protein: CASSLGDRLGTEAFF.

The V gene is TRBV7-9, the J gene TRBJ2-5; TRBD1 might be the D (5 bases). This CDR3 has 14 amino acids. Trimming pared 1 base from V and 2 bases from J, leaving 8 bases between. CDR1 is SEHNR and CDR2 is FQNEAQ in the germline V gene (reference sequence). CDR3 bases: TGTGCCAGCAGCTTAGAGACAGATCAAGAGACCCAGTACTTC. Translated: CASSLETDQETQYF.

This chain joins TRBV19 and TRBJ2-1; 8 bases map to TRBD2. Germline lookup yields CDR1 LNHDA and CDR2 SQIVND (reference sequence). Germline trimming cut 5 bases from V and 5 bases from J; bases unmatched to any gene: 11. This CDR3 contains 16 residues. The CDR3 DNA reads TGTGCCAGTAGTCTTCGGACTAGCCCCTTCAACAATGAGCAGTTCTTC. Translating gives CASSLRTSPFNNEQFF.

The rearrangement joins TRBV4-1 to TRBJ2-1, with 11 nucleotides matching TRBD2. V was pared by 3 bases and J by 5 bases, with 9 bases of the junction left unmatched. Germline assignment: CDR1 MGHRA and CDR2 YSYEKL. The CDR3 length is 17 residues. The CDR3 DNA is TGCGCCAGCAGCCAGGACGTAACTAGCGGGAGACACAATGAGCAGTTCTTC. Protein: CASSQDVTSGRHNEQFF.

This clone was detected only a few times. V usage is TRBV5-4 and J usage is TRBJ1-2; 9 positions agree with TRBD1. The V and J ends lost 6 bases and 2 bases, in that order; junction bases with no gene match: 11. Germline V gene sequence: CDR1 SGHNT, CDR2 YYREEE (reference sequence). The length of the CDR3 is 16 residues. CDR3 DNA: TGTGCCAGCACCGCCGGATTAGGACAGGGGAACTATGGCTACACCTTC. Encoded protein: CASTAGLGQGNYGYTF.

V gene TRBV4-3 combines with J gene TRBJ2-7; 8 bases agree with TRBD2. This CDR3 is built from 16 residues. Germline V CDR1 and CDR2: LGHNA, YSLEER. V dropped 0 bases and J dropped 6; count of bases not matched to a gene: 10. CDR3 DNA: TGCGCCAGCAGCCAAGATCTCGCTAGCGGGCTTTCCGAGCAGTACTTC. Translating it yields CASSQDLASGLSEQYF.

The chain uses TRBV28 and TRBJ1-1, with D tentatively TRBD1 (6 bases). V was cut by 1 base and J by 4 bases, with 13 bases left in between. Germline values: CDR1 MDHEN, CDR2 SYDVKM. The CDR3 runs 15 residues. The CDR3 nucleotides read TGTGCCAGCAGTTTATTAGCGGGGGCCAGCACTGAAGCTTTCTTT. Translated, it gives CASSLLAGASTEAFF.

The J gene is TRBJ2-2, the V gene TRBV5-1, with D possibly being TRBD1 (6 bases). V lost 0 bases and J 4 bases, leaving 10 bases between the germline ends. The length of the CDR3 is 15 residues. CDR1 SGHRS and CDR2 YFSETQ come from the germline V gene. Here the CDR3 reads CASSLDSGATGELFF. CDR3 sequence (DNA): TGCGCCAGCAGCTTGGATTCAGGGGCCACCGGGGAGCTGTTTTTT.

This rearrangement joins TRBV27 to TRBJ1-2, with TRBD1 matching 9 bases. Looked up from germline, CDR1 is MNHEY and CDR2 is SMNVEV (reference sequence). There are 15 residues in the CDR3. V trimming: 0 bases; J trimming: 6 bases; junction bases outside the gene matches: 5. CDR3 amino acids: CASSLSGTGGNGYTF. Written as DNA, the CDR3 is TGTGCCAGCAGTTTATCTGGCACAGGGGGCAATGGCTACACCTTC.

In its sample, this clone was seen once. The V call is TRBV19, the J call TRBJ1-5, with TRBD1 matching over 7 bases. This CDR3 region has 17 residues. Germline CDR1 is LNHDA and CDR2 is SQIVND (reference sequence). Unmatched junction bases numbered 10, after V lost 3 bases and J lost 2 bases. CDR3 in DNA: TGTGCCAGTAGTATCAGACAGGGCGGAAAAGGCAATCAGCCCCAGCATTTT. Residues: CASSIRQGGKGNQPQHF. The full variable domain, completed using reference TRBV19 and TRBJ1-5, is DGGITQSPKYLFRKEGQNVTLSCEQNLNHDAMYWYRQDPGQGLRLIYYSQIVNDFQKGDIAEGYSVSREKKESFPLTVTSAQKNPTAFYLCASSIRQGGKGNQPQHFGDGTRLSIL.

The V and J genes are TRBV2 and TRBJ2-3; 12 nucleotides align to TRBD2. The V and J ends lost 6 bases and 1 base, in that order; junction bases with no gene match: 5. Germline V gives CDR1 SNHLY, CDR2 FYNNEI. This CDR3 contains 16 residues. The CDR3 nucleotides are TGTGCCAGCAGGAGGACTAGCGGGGTGCGCACAGATACGCAGTATTTT. Translation gives CASRRTSGVRTDTQYF. Looking up the rest from reference TRBV2 and TRBJ2-3 gives the full variable domain: EPEVTQTPSHQVTQMGQEVILRCVPISNHLYFYWYRQILGQKVEFLVSFYNNEISEKSEIFDDQFSVERPDGSNFTLKIRSTKLEDSAMYFCASRRTSGVRTDTQYFGPGTRLTVL.

This chain links TRBV29-1 with TRBJ2-3; 10 positions match TRBD1. Losses at the gene ends were 4 bases for V and 0 bases for J; bases not matched to a gene: 1. The length of the CDR3 is 14 residues. The germline V gene encodes CDR1 SQVTM and CDR2 ANQGSEA. CDR3 DNA: TGCAGCGTTGTGGACAGGGGGAGCACAGATACGCAGTATTTT. As protein: CSVVDRGSTDTQYF.

The chain recombines TRBV19 with TRBJ1-2, with D perhaps matching TRBD1 (6 bases). Trimming pared 9 bases from V and 2 bases from J, leaving 13 bases between. CDR1 and CDR2 from the germline V gene are LNHDA and SQIVND (reference sequence). The CDR3 extends over 13 amino acids. CDR3 sequence: CASHTGTNYGYTF. Here the CDR3 DNA reads TGTGCCAGCCATACCGGGACAAACTATGGCTACACCTTC.

This clone appeared once. The chain employs TRBV21-1 and TRBJ1-1. TRBV21-1 is deemed a pseudogene. This CDR3 is built from 9 residues. CDR3 bases: TGTGCCAGCAACACTGAAGCTTTCTTT. This translates into CASNTEAFF.

This chain links TRBV28 with TRBJ2-3; no clear D. The CDR3 loop spans 15 amino acids. V lost 7 bases and J 6 bases, leaving 20 bases between the germline ends. Germline CDR1 reads MDHEN; CDR2 reads SYDVKM. Here the CDR3 DNA reads TGTGCCAGCAAAGTTCTGGGTAGGGTTTTGGATACGCAGTATTTT. Protein sequence: CASKVLGRVLDTQYF.

The V and J genes are TRBV6-6 and TRBJ2-4; tentatively, D is TRBD2 (7 bases). The V gene's germline CDR1 is MNHNY and CDR2 SVGAGI (reference sequence). V was pared by 1 base and J by 2 bases, with 12 bases between. The CDR3 is made up of 16 amino acids. The CDR3 reads CASSYYKGGTKNIQYF. In DNA form, the CDR3 reads TGTGCCAGCAGTTACTACAAGGGGGGGACCAAAAACATTCAGTACTTC.

The chain links TRBV2 to TRBJ2-3; 13 positions agree with TRBD2. V lost 7 bases to trimming and J lost 0 bases; unmatched junction nucleotides: 13. The CDR3 length is 19 residues. In germline, CDR1 is SNHLY, CDR2 FYNNEI. The CDR3 reads CASTDSGLAGRRSTDTQYF. CDR3 DNA sequence: TGTGCCAGCACCGATTCGGGACTAGCGGGGAGGAGGAGCACAGATACGCAGTATTTT.